A selection of T cell receptor beta chains follows, all from one sample in a study of beta chain features in type 1 diabetes. TCRdb keeps only in-frame clones here, not all; method: immunoSEQ multiplex PCR. This table holds 850,000 to 900,000 clones, 15% to 20% found once. Sequenced input: naive CD4+ T cells from blood. The source of these receptors is a woman between 18 and 29 years old in good health. Both conserved end residues are trimmed from each CDR3. Each record gives: V gene, J gene, CDR3 protein.

V: TRBV7-2; J: TRBJ2-3; CDR3: ASSLTRSREGADTQY
V: TRBV5-1; J: TRBJ2-1; CDR3: ASSLSAFSYNEQF
V: TRBV6-5; J: TRBJ2-7; CDR3: ASRGAAAHREQY
V: TRBV9; J: TRBJ2-1; CDR3: ASSPPGTSGFEQF
V: TRBV11-1; J: TRBJ2-7; CDR3: ASSSYQGASYEQY
V: TRBV18; J: TRBJ2-7; CDR3: ASSQDRDSYEQY
V: TRBV25-1; J: TRBJ2-1; CDR3: ASSAPVGWGKQF
V: TRBV5-5; J: TRBJ2-5; CDR3: ASSSDRDQTETQY
V: TRBV28; J: TRBJ2-5; CDR3: ASSPTWGTETQY
V: TRBV27; J: TRBJ2-7; CDR3: ASSPRTPRGRVAYEQY
V: TRBV6-5; J: TRBJ1-1; CDR3: ASSYVGKAF
V: TRBV5-6; J: TRBJ1-2; CDR3: ASSQGLLTGYGYT
V: TRBV6-1; J: TRBJ1-6; CDR3: ASSERRNNSPLH
V: TRBV14; J: TRBJ2-1; CDR3: ASSQDYLREGRYEQF
V: TRBV7-2; J: TRBJ2-4; CDR3: ASSLAAVGGNIQY
V: TRBV7-2; J: TRBJ2-7; CDR3: ASSSTSSYEQY
V: TRBV5-1; J: TRBJ2-4; CDR3: ASSTIGPEGNIQY
V: TRBV4-3; J: TRBJ2-1; CDR3: ASSQAGTSGTNEQF
V: TRBV7-9; J: TRBJ1-1; CDR3: ASSALEGAF
V: TRBV7-9; J: TRBJ2-3; CDR3: ASSLGSMETDTQY
V: TRBV11-2; J: TRBJ2-3; CDR3: ASSFEQGFTDTQY
V: TRBV7-3; J: TRBJ2-3; CDR3: ASSLFGGTDTQY
V: TRBV7-9; J: TRBJ2-7; CDR3: ASSLRRQGRNEQY
V: TRBV7-9; J: TRBJ2-7; CDR3: ASSLAEGTYYEQY
V: TRBV28; J: TRBJ1-2; CDR3: ASSPGGDRYGYT
V: TRBV7-2; J: TRBJ1-4; CDR3: ASSPGRVANEKLF
V: TRBV7-2; J: TRBJ1-5; CDR3: ASKRQGYSNQPQH
V: TRBV7-3; J: TRBJ2-1; CDR3: ASSLPGREAKNEQF
V: TRBV7-9; J: TRBJ1-2; CDR3: ASSLGGQTYGYT
V: TRBV27; J: TRBJ2-7; CDR3: ASSDRALYEQY
V: TRBV7-9; J: TRBJ2-7; CDR3: ASSLESGGTYEQY
V: TRBV10-3; J: TRBJ1-4; CDR3: AISDRAGGSEKLF
V: TRBV23-1; J: TRBJ2-1; CDR3: ASSHGLTGGPLPYNEQF
V: TRBV19; J: TRBJ2-1; CDR3: ASRQGSPYNEQF
V: TRBV12-2; J: TRBJ2-1; CDR3: ASHLLAGGVHEQF
V: TRBV28; J: TRBJ2-3; CDR3: ASYTTTDTQY
V: TRBV5-1; J: TRBJ2-1; CDR3: ASSLRLADNEQF
V: TRBV6-1; J: TRBJ2-3; CDR3: ASSSTGDTDTQY
V: TRBV27; J: TRBJ2-5; CDR3: ASSHNGAKETQY
V: TRBV6-1; J: TRBJ2-4; CDR3: ASGASGIQY
V: TRBV7-6; J: TRBJ2-3; CDR3: ASSGGASGTDTQY
V: TRBV28; J: TRBJ2-6; CDR3: ASISQGSGANVLT
V: TRBV7-9; J: TRBJ1-2; CDR3: ASSLMVDGYT
V: TRBV7-2; J: TRBJ2-6; CDR3: SSGVSGANVLT